Listed below are T cell receptor beta chains from one sample, sequenced in a study of blood T cell repertoires in COVID-19. The repertoire was sequenced with immunoSEQ multiplex PCR; TCRdb's copy has only in-frame clones and lacks some. This sample has 40,000 to 55,000 clones; 85% to 90% occur once, and the top ten carry just over 9.5%. The specimen sequenced was peripheral blood. Receptor source: a man aged 50 or older with active COVID-19. Both conserved end residues are part of each CDR3. The D gene is left open where the match is weak. Clone size is stated in some rows and not others, as once, few, many or a class when expanded.

clone size: -; V gene: TRBV4-1; CDR3 length: 15; D gene: -; J gene: TRBJ1-5; CDR3 DNA: TGCGCCAGCAGCCGCTCAGGCCTTAGCAATCAGCCCCAGCATTTT; CDR3 protein: CASSRSGLSNQPQHF
clone size: many; V gene: TRBV19; CDR3 length: 15; D gene: TRBD2; J gene: TRBJ2-7; CDR3 DNA: TGTGCCAGTAGGACCACCGGGACTAGCGCCCTCGAGCAGTACTTC; CDR3 protein: CASRTTGTSALEQYF
clone size: -; V gene: TRBV19; CDR3 length: 17; D gene: -; J gene: TRBJ2-1; CDR3 DNA: TGTGCCAGTAGTTCCGCCACGTACCAACTCAGGGGTAAGGGTTGTTTCTTC; CDR3 protein: CASSSATYQLRGKGCFF
clone size: -; V gene: TRBV6-2/TRBV6-3; CDR3 length: 14; D gene: -; J gene: TRBJ1-3; CDR3 DNA: TGTGCCAGCAGTTACAACGCAGTTGGAAACACCATATATTTT; CDR3 protein: CASSYNAVGNTIYF
clone size: -; V gene: TRBV5-4; CDR3 length: 16; D gene: -; J gene: TRBJ2-5; CDR3 DNA: TGTGCCAGCAGCACACAAGGGGGGGCCGGGAAAGAGACCCAGTACTTC; CDR3 protein: CASSTQGGAGKETQYF
clone size: -; V gene: TRBV6-2/TRBV6-3; CDR3 length: 17; D gene: TRBD2; J gene: TRBJ2-5; CDR3 DNA: TGTGCCAGCAGTTACGGAGCGGGGGGCGGGATCTGGGAGACCCAGTACTTC; CDR3 protein: CASSYGAGGGIWETQYF
clone size: -; V gene: TRBV6-5; CDR3 length: 13; D gene: -; J gene: TRBJ1-1; CDR3 DNA: TGTGCCAGCAGCCGACAGGCCCCATTTGAAGCTTTCTTT; CDR3 protein: CASSRQAPFEAFF
clone size: -; V gene: TRBV7-8; CDR3 length: 17; D gene: -; J gene: TRBJ1-2; CDR3 DNA: TGTGCCAGCAGCTTAGACCCGGGTCTGGATCCTAACTATGGCTACACCTTC; CDR3 protein: CASSLDPGLDPNYGYTF
clone size: once; V gene: TRBV19; CDR3 length: 15; D gene: -; J gene: TRBJ2-1; CDR3 DNA: TGTGCCAGTAGTAACATAGCGGAACCATACAATGAGCAGTTCTTC; CDR3 protein: CASSNIAEPYNEQFF
clone size: -; V gene: TRBV5-4; CDR3 length: 12; D gene: -; J gene: TRBJ1-4; CDR3 DNA: TGTGCCAGCAGCTTGGTGGGGGGAGAACTGTTTTTT; CDR3 protein: CASSLVGGELFF
clone size: few; V gene: TRBV7-3; CDR3 length: 18; D gene: TRBD2; J gene: TRBJ2-3; CDR3 DNA: TGTGCCAGCAGCTCCCCTCGGGCGGGAGGGCCAATGGGAGATACGCAGTATTTT; CDR3 protein: CASSSPRAGGPMGDTQYF
clone size: -; V gene: TRBV9; CDR3 length: 16; D gene: TRBD2; J gene: TRBJ2-1; CDR3 DNA: TGTGCCAGCAGCGTAGATCCTAGCGGGGGGATCAATGAGCAGTTCTTC; CDR3 protein: CASSVDPSGGINEQFF
clone size: few; V gene: TRBV12-3/TRBV12-4; CDR3 length: 12; D gene: TRBD1; J gene: TRBJ2-1; CDR3 DNA: TGTGCCAGCAGCAAAAGCAGGGGGGAGCAGTTCTTC; CDR3 protein: CASSKSRGEQFF
clone size: -; V gene: TRBV15; CDR3 length: 14; D gene: -; J gene: TRBJ1-1; CDR3 DNA: TGTGCCACCAGCAGAGATTTCGGGAACACTGAAGCTTTCTTT; CDR3 protein: CATSRDFGNTEAFF
clone size: once; V gene: TRBV9; CDR3 length: 16; D gene: -; J gene: TRBJ1-1; CDR3 DNA: TGTGCCAGCAGCTTCCGGGAGACCCCTGAGGAGACTGAAGCTTTCTTT; CDR3 protein: CASSFRETPEETEAFF
clone size: -; V gene: TRBV5-1; CDR3 length: 15; D gene: -; J gene: TRBJ2-5; CDR3 DNA: TGCGCCAGCAGCCCGGAGGGCCGGGCACATGAGACCCAGTACTTC; CDR3 protein: CASSPEGRAHETQYF
clone size: -; V gene: TRBV6-4; CDR3 length: 18; D gene: TRBD2; J gene: TRBJ2-2; CDR3 DNA: TGTGCCAGCACACGGGGACTAGCGGGAGCGAGGAACACCGGGGAGCTGTTTTTT; CDR3 protein: CASTRGLAGARNTGELFF
clone size: once; V gene: TRBV20-1; CDR3 length: 11; D gene: -; J gene: TRBJ2-3; CDR3 DNA: TGCAGTGTGCAGGGCACAGATACGCAGTATTTT; CDR3 protein: CSVQGTDTQYF
clone size: once; V gene: TRBV10-2; CDR3 length: 15; D gene: -; J gene: TRBJ1-2; CDR3 DNA: TGCGCCAGCAGTCTCCGGAGACAGGACCCCTATGGCTACACCTTC; CDR3 protein: CASSLRRQDPYGYTF
clone size: -; V gene: TRBV19; CDR3 length: 16; D gene: TRBD2; J gene: TRBJ2-1; CDR3 DNA: TGTGCCGGGGCCGGGACTAGCGGGGGGCCTCCAAATGAGCAGTTCTTC; CDR3 protein: CAGAGTSGGPPNEQFF
clone size: -; V gene: TRBV4-2; CDR3 length: 16; D gene: TRBD2; J gene: TRBJ2-5; CDR3 DNA: TGTGCCAGCAGCCAAGAAGCGGGAGGTGTGGAAGAGACCCAGTACTTC; CDR3 protein: CASSQEAGGVEETQYF
clone size: once; V gene: TRBV27; CDR3 length: 15; D gene: TRBD2; J gene: TRBJ2-3; CDR3 DNA: TGTGCCAGCAGGGGAGGGATCGTAAGCACAGATACGCAGTATTTT; CDR3 protein: CASRGGIVSTDTQYF
clone size: -; V gene: TRBV7-3; CDR3 length: 16; D gene: TRBD2; J gene: TRBJ2-3; CDR3 DNA: TGTGCCAGCAGCCACCGGACTAGCGGCTCCACAGATACGCAGTATTTT; CDR3 protein: CASSHRTSGSTDTQYF
clone size: -; V gene: TRBV3-1/TRBV3-2; CDR3 length: 19; D gene: TRBD2; J gene: TRBJ2-1; CDR3 DNA: TGTGCCAGCAGCCATGAGGGGGGACTAGCGGGTCCTTCCTACAATGAGCAGTTCTTC; CDR3 protein: CASSHEGGLAGPSYNEQFF
clone size: -; V gene: TRBV3-1/TRBV3-2; CDR3 length: 17; D gene: -; J gene: TRBJ1-5; CDR3 DNA: TGTGCCAGCAGCCAAGAGGCTGCCCAGGGGTACAATCAGCCCCAGCATTTT; CDR3 protein: CASSQEAAQGYNQPQHF
clone size: -; V gene: TRBV10-2; CDR3 length: 13; D gene: TRBD2; J gene: TRBJ2-5; CDR3 DNA: TGCGCCAGCACCTCCGGGACTAGCAGTCACCAGTACTTC; CDR3 protein: CASTSGTSSHQYF
clone size: -; V gene: TRBV28; CDR3 length: 15; D gene: TRBD1; J gene: TRBJ1-5; CDR3 DNA: TGTGCCTCTTGTCGAGGGACAGGGGTTCATCAGCCCCAGCATTTT; CDR3 protein: CASCRGTGVHQPQHF
clone size: -; V gene: TRBV29-1; CDR3 length: 15; D gene: -; J gene: TRBJ2-3; CDR3 DNA: TGCAGCGTTGAAGGAGGCAGCGTGAGCACAGATACGCAGTATTTT; CDR3 protein: CSVEGGSVSTDTQYF
clone size: -; V gene: TRBV28; CDR3 length: 15; D gene: TRBD2; J gene: TRBJ2-1; CDR3 DNA: TGTGCCAGCAGTTTGGCGGGAGGGGAGGGGAATGAGCAGTTCTTC; CDR3 protein: CASSLAGGEGNEQFF
clone size: -; V gene: TRBV20-1; CDR3 length: 11; D gene: -; J gene: TRBJ2-7; CDR3 DNA: TGCAGTGCTATGGCAGTCTACGAGCAGTACTTC; CDR3 protein: CSAMAVYEQYF
clone size: -; V gene: TRBV5-5; CDR3 length: 15; D gene: -; J gene: TRBJ2-2; CDR3 DNA: TGTGCCAGCAGCTTGTCCCTAATCGGCACCGGGGAGCTGTTTTTT; CDR3 protein: CASSLSLIGTGELFF
clone size: -; V gene: TRBV14; CDR3 length: 15; D gene: -; J gene: TRBJ2-1; CDR3 DNA: TGTGCCAGCAGCCCTCCTATAAGCTCCTACAATGAGCAGTTCTTC; CDR3 protein: CASSPPISSYNEQFF
clone size: -; V gene: TRBV28; CDR3 length: 14; D gene: -; J gene: TRBJ1-3; CDR3 DNA: TGTGCCAGCACCTCGGGGGGTGCCGGAAACACCATATATTTT; CDR3 protein: CASTSGGAGNTIYF
clone size: -; V gene: TRBV7-2; CDR3 length: 17; D gene: TRBD2; J gene: TRBJ2-1; CDR3 DNA: TGTGCCAGCAGCTTAGGTTCCCGCGGGAGGGCCGGGAATGAGCAGTTCTTC; CDR3 protein: CASSLGSRGRAGNEQFF
clone size: -; V gene: TRBV7-6; CDR3 length: 15; D gene: TRBD1; J gene: TRBJ2-7; CDR3 DNA: TGTGCCAGCAGCTTAGCGCCGGGACAGGACTACGAGCAGTACTTC; CDR3 protein: CASSLAPGQDYEQYF
clone size: -; V gene: TRBV28; CDR3 length: 14; D gene: TRBD1; J gene: TRBJ1-1; CDR3 DNA: TGTGCCAGCAGTGCCCCAGGGGGCGAGACTGAAGCTTTCTTT; CDR3 protein: CASSAPGGETEAFF
clone size: -; V gene: TRBV5-4; CDR3 length: 14; D gene: TRBD1; J gene: TRBJ2-2; CDR3 DNA: TGTGCCAGCAGCTTAACAGGGGGAACCGGGGAGCTGTTTTTT; CDR3 protein: CASSLTGGTGELFF
clone size: -; V gene: TRBV3-1/TRBV3-2; CDR3 length: 12; D gene: -; J gene: TRBJ2-1; CDR3 DNA: TGTGCCAGCAGCCTGGGAGGGGGTGAGCAGTTCTTC; CDR3 protein: CASSLGGGEQFF
clone size: -; V gene: TRBV6-2/TRBV6-3; CDR3 length: 14; D gene: -; J gene: TRBJ1-2; CDR3 DNA: TGTGCCAGCAGTCTTCACACAGCTAACTATGGCTACACCTTC; CDR3 protein: CASSLHTANYGYTF
clone size: -; V gene: TRBV18; CDR3 length: 12; D gene: -; J gene: TRBJ2-1; CDR3 DNA: TGTGCCAGCTCAAGAGAGGAAGAGGAGCAGTTCTTC; CDR3 protein: CASSREEEEQFF
clone size: few; V gene: TRBV27; CDR3 length: 14; D gene: -; J gene: TRBJ1-5; CDR3 DNA: TGTGCCAGCAGTTTAATCGGGAGGAATCAGCCCCAGCATTTT; CDR3 protein: CASSLIGRNQPQHF
clone size: once; V gene: TRBV29-1; CDR3 length: 13; D gene: TRBD2; J gene: TRBJ2-5; CDR3 DNA: TGCAGTCAGGGACTAGCGGGATCAGAGACCCAGTACTTC; CDR3 protein: CSQGLAGSETQYF
clone size: -; V gene: TRBV7-9; CDR3 length: 16; D gene: -; J gene: TRBJ2-1; CDR3 DNA: TGTGCCAGCAGCTTAGTCGGCGGGCAAACCTACAATGAGCAGTTCTTC; CDR3 protein: CASSLVGGQTYNEQFF
clone size: -; V gene: TRBV5-1; CDR3 length: 15; D gene: -; J gene: TRBJ2-2; CDR3 DNA: TGCGCCAGCAGCTTGGACAGGGCGGACACCGGGGAGCTGTTTTTT; CDR3 protein: CASSLDRADTGELFF
clone size: -; V gene: TRBV6-2/TRBV6-3; CDR3 length: 16; D gene: -; J gene: TRBJ2-1; CDR3 DNA: TGTGCCAGCAGTGGGGCCGGGGAGGCCTCCTACAATGAGCAGTTCTTC; CDR3 protein: CASSGAGEASYNEQFF
clone size: -; V gene: TRBV18; CDR3 length: 14; D gene: TRBD1; J gene: TRBJ1-5; CDR3 DNA: TGTGCCAGCTCACCGGGACAGGGGGATCAGCCCCAGCATTTT; CDR3 protein: CASSPGQGDQPQHF
clone size: -; V gene: TRBV19; CDR3 length: 15; D gene: TRBD1; J gene: TRBJ1-4; CDR3 DNA: TGTGCCAGTACCCATCCGGGGACAGGGCCCGAAAAACTGTTTTTT; CDR3 protein: CASTHPGTGPEKLFF
clone size: -; V gene: TRBV7-3; CDR3 length: 16; D gene: TRBD2; J gene: TRBJ2-1; CDR3 DNA: TGTGCCAGCAGCTTAACGGGGCTAGCGGGGGGCCATGAGCAGTTCTTC; CDR3 protein: CASSLTGLAGGHEQFF
clone size: -; V gene: TRBV27; CDR3 length: 13; D gene: -; J gene: TRBJ1-2; CDR3 DNA: TGTGCCAGCAGTTCTCGGGGTAACTATGGCTACACCTTC; CDR3 protein: CASSSRGNYGYTF
clone size: -; V gene: TRBV3-1/TRBV3-2; CDR3 length: 15; D gene: -; J gene: TRBJ1-1; CDR3 DNA: TGTGCCAGCAGGCCTTCGACAGGAATGAACACTGAAGCTTTCTTT; CDR3 protein: CASRPSTGMNTEAFF